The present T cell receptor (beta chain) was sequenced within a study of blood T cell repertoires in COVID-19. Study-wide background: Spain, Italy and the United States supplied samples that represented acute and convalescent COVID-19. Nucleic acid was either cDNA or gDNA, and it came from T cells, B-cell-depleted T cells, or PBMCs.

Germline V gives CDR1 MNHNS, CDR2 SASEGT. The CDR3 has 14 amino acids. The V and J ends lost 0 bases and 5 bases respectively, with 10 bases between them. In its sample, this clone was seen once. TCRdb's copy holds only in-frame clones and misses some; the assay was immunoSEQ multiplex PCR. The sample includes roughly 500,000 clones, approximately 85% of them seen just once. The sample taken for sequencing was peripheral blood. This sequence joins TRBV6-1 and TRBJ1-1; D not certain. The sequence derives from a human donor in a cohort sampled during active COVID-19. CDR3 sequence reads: CASSEAPRRTEAFF. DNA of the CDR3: TGTGCCAGCAGTGAAGCCCCTCGGCGGACTGAAGCTTTCTTT.